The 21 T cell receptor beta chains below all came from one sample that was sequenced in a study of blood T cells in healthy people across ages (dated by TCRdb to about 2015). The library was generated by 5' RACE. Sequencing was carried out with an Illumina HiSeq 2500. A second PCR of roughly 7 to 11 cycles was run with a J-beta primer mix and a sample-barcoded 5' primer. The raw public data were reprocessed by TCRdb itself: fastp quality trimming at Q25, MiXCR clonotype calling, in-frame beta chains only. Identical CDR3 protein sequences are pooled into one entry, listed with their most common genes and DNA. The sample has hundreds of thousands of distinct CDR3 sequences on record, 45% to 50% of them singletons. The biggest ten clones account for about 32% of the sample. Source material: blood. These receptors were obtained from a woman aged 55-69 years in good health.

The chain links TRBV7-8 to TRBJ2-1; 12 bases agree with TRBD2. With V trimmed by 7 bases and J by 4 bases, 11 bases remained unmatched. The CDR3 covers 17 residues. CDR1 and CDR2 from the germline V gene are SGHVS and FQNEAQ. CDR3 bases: TGTGCCAGCAACCCCGGAGGACTAGCGGGAAAATACAATGAGCAGTTCTTC. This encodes CASNPGGLAGKYNEQFF.

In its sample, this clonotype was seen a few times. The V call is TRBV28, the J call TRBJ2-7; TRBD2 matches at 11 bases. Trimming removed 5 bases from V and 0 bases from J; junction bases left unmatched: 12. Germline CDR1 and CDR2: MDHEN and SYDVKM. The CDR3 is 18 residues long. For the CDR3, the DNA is TGTGCCAGCAGTCGGTTCCCGGGACTAGCGGCCAGCTCCTACGAGCAGTACTTC. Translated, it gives CASSRFPGLAASSYEQYF.

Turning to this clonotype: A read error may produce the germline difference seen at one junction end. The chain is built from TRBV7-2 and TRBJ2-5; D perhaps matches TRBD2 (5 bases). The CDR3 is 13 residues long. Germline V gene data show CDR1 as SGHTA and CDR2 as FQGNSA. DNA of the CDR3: TGTGCCGGCAGCTTAAGAGGGCCGGAGACCCAGTACTTC. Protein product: CAGSLRGPETQYF.

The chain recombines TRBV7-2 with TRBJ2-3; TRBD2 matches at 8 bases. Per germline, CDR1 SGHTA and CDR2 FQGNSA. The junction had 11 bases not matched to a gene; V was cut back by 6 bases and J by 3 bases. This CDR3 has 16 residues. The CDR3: CASSSGLAMWTDTQYF. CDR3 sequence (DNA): TGTGCCAGCAGTTCCGGACTAGCAATGTGGACAGATACGCAGTATTTT.

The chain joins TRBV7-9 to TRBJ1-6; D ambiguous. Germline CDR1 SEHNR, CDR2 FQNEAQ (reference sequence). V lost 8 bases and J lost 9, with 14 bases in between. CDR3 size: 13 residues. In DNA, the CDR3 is TGTGCCAGCTGTAGACAAAGCAGTTCACCCCTCCACTTT. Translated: CASCRQSSSPLHF.

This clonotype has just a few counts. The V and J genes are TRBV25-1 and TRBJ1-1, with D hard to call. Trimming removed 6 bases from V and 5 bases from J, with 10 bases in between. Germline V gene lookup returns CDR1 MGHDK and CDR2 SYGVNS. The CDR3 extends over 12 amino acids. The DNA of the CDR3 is TGTGCCAGCAGAGATCCGGAGACTGAAGCTTTCTTT. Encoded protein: CASRDPETEAFF.

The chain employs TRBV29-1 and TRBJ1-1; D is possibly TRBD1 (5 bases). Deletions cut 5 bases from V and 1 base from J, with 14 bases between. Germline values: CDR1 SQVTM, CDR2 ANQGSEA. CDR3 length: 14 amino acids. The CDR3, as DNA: TGCAGCGTTCCGGGACGTCACTCGAACACTGAAGCTTTCTTT. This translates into CSVPGRHSNTEAFF.

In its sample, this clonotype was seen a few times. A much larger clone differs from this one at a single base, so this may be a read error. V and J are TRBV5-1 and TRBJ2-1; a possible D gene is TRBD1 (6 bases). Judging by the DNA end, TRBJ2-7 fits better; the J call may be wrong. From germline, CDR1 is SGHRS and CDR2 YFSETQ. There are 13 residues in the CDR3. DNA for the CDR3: TGCGCCAGCCAAATGGTCGGGGACAATGAGCAGTACTTC. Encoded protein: CASQMVGDNEQYF.

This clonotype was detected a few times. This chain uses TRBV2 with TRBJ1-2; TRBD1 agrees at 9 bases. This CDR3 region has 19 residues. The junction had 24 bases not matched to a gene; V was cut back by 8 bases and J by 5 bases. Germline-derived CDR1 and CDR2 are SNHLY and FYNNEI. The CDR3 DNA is TGTGCCAGCTCAAACCATCCACTCAGATTAACAGGGGGCGCGTATGGCTACACCTTC. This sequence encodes CASSNHPLRLTGGAYGYTF.

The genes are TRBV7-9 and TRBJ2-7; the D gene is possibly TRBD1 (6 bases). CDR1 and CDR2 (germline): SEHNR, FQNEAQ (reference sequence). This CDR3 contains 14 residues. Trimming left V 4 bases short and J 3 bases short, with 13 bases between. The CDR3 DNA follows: TGTGCCAGCAGCTCTAGGACAGAGATCTACGAGCAGTACTTC. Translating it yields CASSSRTEIYEQYF.

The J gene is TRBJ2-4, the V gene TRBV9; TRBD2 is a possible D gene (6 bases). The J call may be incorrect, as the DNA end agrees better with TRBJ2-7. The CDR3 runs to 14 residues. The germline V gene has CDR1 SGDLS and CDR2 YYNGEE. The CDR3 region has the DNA TGTGCCACCGACCCCCGAACTAGCAGATACGAGCAGTACTTC. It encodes CATDPRTSRYEQYF.

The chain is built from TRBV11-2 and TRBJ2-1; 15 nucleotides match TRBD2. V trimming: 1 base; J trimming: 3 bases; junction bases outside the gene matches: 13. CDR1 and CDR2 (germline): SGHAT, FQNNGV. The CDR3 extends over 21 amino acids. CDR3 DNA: TGTGCCAGCAGCTTAGTGAGCACAGGGGGGACTAGCGGGAGGTTCTACAATGAGCAGTTCTTC. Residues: CASSLVSTGGTSGRFYNEQFF.

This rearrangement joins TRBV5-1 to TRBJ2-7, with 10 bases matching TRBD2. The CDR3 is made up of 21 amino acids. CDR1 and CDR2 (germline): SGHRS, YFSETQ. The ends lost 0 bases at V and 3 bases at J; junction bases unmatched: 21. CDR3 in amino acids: CASSLDSGSSGRGSRNYEQYF. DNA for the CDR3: TGCGCCAGCAGCTTGGACAGCGGATCTAGCGGGAGAGGTAGTCGCAACTACGAGCAGTACTTC.

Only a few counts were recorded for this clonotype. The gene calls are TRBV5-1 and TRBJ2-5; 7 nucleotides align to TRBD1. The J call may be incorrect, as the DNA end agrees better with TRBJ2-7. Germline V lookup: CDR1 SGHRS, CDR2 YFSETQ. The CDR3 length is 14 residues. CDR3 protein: CASSLDRTSDEQYF. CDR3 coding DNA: TGCGCCAGCAGCCTGGACAGGACGAGCGACGAGCAGTACTTC.

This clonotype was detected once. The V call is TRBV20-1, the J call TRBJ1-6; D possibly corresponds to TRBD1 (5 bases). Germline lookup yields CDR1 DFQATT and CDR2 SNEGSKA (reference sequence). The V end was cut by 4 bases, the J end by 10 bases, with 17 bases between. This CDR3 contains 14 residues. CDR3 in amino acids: CSAIQRGGGSPLHF. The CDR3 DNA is TGCAGTGCTATACAGCGGGGTGGGGGATCACCCCTCCACTTT.

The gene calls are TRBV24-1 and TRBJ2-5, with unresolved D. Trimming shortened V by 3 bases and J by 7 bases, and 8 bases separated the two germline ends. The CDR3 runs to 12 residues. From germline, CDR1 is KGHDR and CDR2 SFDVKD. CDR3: CATSDPVGTQYF. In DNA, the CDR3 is TGTGCCACCAGTGATCCTGTGGGGACCCAGTACTTC.

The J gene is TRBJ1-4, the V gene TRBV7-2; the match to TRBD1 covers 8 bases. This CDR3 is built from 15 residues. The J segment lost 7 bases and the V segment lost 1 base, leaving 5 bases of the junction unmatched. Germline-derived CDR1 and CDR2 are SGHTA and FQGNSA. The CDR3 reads CASSLVPGTGEKLFF. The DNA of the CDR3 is TGTGCCAGCAGCTTAGTTCCGGGGACAGGTGAAAAACTGTTTTTT.

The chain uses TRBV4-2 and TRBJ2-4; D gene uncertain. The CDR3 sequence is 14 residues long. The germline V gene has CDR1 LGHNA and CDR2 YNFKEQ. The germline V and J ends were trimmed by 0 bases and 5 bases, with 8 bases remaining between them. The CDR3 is CASSQEGPQNIQYF. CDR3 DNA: TGTGCCAGCAGCCAAGAAGGACCCCAAAACATTCAGTACTTC.

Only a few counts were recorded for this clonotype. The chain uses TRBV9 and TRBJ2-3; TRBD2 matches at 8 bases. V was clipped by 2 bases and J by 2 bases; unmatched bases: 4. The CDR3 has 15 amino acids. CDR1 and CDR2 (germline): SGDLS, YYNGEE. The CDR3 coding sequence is TGTGCCAGCAGCGTCCTAGCGGGTGTCACAGATACGCAGTATTTT. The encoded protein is CASSVLAGVTDTQYF.

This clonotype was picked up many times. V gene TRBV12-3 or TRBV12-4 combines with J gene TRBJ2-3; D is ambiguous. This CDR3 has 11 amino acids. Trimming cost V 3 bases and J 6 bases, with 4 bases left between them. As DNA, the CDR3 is TGTGCCAGCAGTTTTCGCGATACGCAGTATTTT. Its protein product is CASSFRDTQYF.

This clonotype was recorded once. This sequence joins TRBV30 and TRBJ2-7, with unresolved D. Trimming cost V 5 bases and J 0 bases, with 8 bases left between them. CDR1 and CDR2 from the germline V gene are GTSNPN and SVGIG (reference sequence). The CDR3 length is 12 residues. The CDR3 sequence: CAWGRSSYEQYF. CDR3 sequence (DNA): TGTGCCTGGGGAAGGAGCTCCTACGAGCAGTACTTC.